Listed below are T cell receptor beta chains from one sample, sequenced in a study of T cell responses to AZD1222 COVID-19 vaccine. Using immunoSEQ multiplex PCR, the repertoire was profiled, and TCRdb retains in-frame clones only, with some absent. The table lists 110,000 to 150,000 clones, roughly 90% of them singletons. The starting material was peripheral blood, obtained on day 0 of AZD1222 vaccination. These receptors originate from an adult in good health. Both conserved end residues are trimmed from each CDR3. The order of the fields is V gene, J gene, D gene, CDR3 length, CDR3 protein. A D gene is named only where the DNA matches it firmly.

V gene: TRBV7-9
J gene: TRBJ2-3
D gene: -
CDR3 length: 10
CDR3 protein: ASSLIRDTQY

V gene: TRBV24-1
J gene: TRBJ2-3
D gene: -
CDR3 length: 15
CDR3 protein: ATRNSPAALNTDTQY

V gene: TRBV24-1
J gene: TRBJ2-3
D gene: TRBD2
CDR3 length: 14
CDR3 protein: ATSDLAGTMGDTQY

V gene: TRBV20-1
J gene: TRBJ2-3
D gene: -
CDR3 length: 9
CDR3 protein: SAKTTDTQY

V gene: TRBV9
J gene: TRBJ2-1
D gene: TRBD1
CDR3 length: 17
CDR3 protein: ASSHSDREPASSYNEQF

V gene: TRBV7-9
J gene: TRBJ1-5
D gene: -
CDR3 length: 12
CDR3 protein: ASSPDVRGQPQH

V gene: TRBV6-2/TRBV6-3
J gene: TRBJ2-7
D gene: -
CDR3 length: 12
CDR3 protein: ASSLTRSDYEQY

V gene: TRBV4-3
J gene: TRBJ2-7
D gene: TRBD1
CDR3 length: 12
CDR3 protein: ASSHAGGSYEQY

V gene: TRBV7-8
J gene: TRBJ2-1
D gene: -
CDR3 length: 11
CDR3 protein: ASSRRVQAEQF

V gene: TRBV12-3/TRBV12-4
J gene: TRBJ1-1
D gene: -
CDR3 length: 11
CDR3 protein: ASTYSSKAEAF

V gene: TRBV5-1
J gene: TRBJ2-1
D gene: TRBD1
CDR3 length: 11
CDR3 protein: ASSLEGADEQF

V gene: TRBV27
J gene: TRBJ1-6
D gene: -
CDR3 length: 14
CDR3 protein: ASTTAWAGAASPLH

V gene: TRBV2
J gene: TRBJ1-2
D gene: -
CDR3 length: 11
CDR3 protein: ASSQNFGGGYT

V gene: TRBV29-1
J gene: TRBJ2-7
D gene: TRBD2
CDR3 length: 14
CDR3 protein: SVLGPGLGTSNEQY

V gene: TRBV9
J gene: TRBJ2-1
D gene: -
CDR3 length: 11
CDR3 protein: ASSETGANEQF

V gene: TRBV5-4
J gene: TRBJ2-7
D gene: -
CDR3 length: 10
CDR3 protein: ASSLKGVEQY

V gene: TRBV6-2/TRBV6-3
J gene: TRBJ1-5
D gene: TRBD1
CDR3 length: 13
CDR3 protein: ASSSLGQETQPQH

V gene: TRBV19
J gene: TRBJ2-1
D gene: TRBD2
CDR3 length: 13
CDR3 protein: ASSNGGAAYNEQF

V gene: TRBV6-2/TRBV6-3
J gene: TRBJ2-5
D gene: TRBD2
CDR3 length: 12
CDR3 protein: ASSRTSGGETQY

V gene: TRBV28
J gene: TRBJ2-3
D gene: -
CDR3 length: 15
CDR3 protein: ASSSSLRGSSTDTQY

V gene: TRBV11-1
J gene: TRBJ2-2
D gene: -
CDR3 length: 11
CDR3 protein: ASSRGVTGELF

V gene: TRBV4-1
J gene: TRBJ2-5
D gene: -
CDR3 length: 15
CDR3 protein: ASSQPTGGGTQETQY

V gene: TRBV4-3
J gene: TRBJ1-2
D gene: -
CDR3 length: 12
CDR3 protein: ASSQDWGARGYT

V gene: TRBV13
J gene: TRBJ2-2
D gene: -
CDR3 length: 10
CDR3 protein: ASSVGTGELF

V gene: TRBV7-9
J gene: TRBJ1-4
D gene: TRBD1
CDR3 length: 16
CDR3 protein: ASSLAPGGPQPNEKLF

V gene: TRBV18
J gene: TRBJ1-4
D gene: -
CDR3 length: 15
CDR3 protein: ASSPRAELSTNEKLF

V gene: TRBV18
J gene: TRBJ2-1
D gene: -
CDR3 length: 14
CDR3 protein: ASSYDRQSSYNEQF

V gene: TRBV5-1
J gene: TRBJ2-5
D gene: -
CDR3 length: 13
CDR3 protein: ASSPGPIGQETQY

V gene: TRBV6-4
J gene: TRBJ1-4
D gene: -
CDR3 length: 13
CDR3 protein: ASRRTDSTNEKLF

V gene: TRBV10-3
J gene: TRBJ2-4
D gene: TRBD2
CDR3 length: 13
CDR3 protein: AISETGTNKNIQY

V gene: TRBV18
J gene: TRBJ2-7
D gene: -
CDR3 length: 11
CDR3 protein: ASSAGIYYEQY

V gene: TRBV15
J gene: TRBJ1-4
D gene: -
CDR3 length: 11
CDR3 protein: ATSRGRNEKLF

V gene: TRBV2
J gene: TRBJ2-7
D gene: -
CDR3 length: 9
CDR3 protein: ASSYSYEQY

V gene: TRBV28
J gene: TRBJ2-1
D gene: TRBD2
CDR3 length: 12
CDR3 protein: ARPSGGTYNEQF

V gene: TRBV3-1/TRBV3-2
J gene: TRBJ2-1
D gene: -
CDR3 length: 11
CDR3 protein: ASSQVRRDEQF

V gene: TRBV7-2
J gene: TRBJ1-3
D gene: TRBD1
CDR3 length: 13
CDR3 protein: ASSRQGGTGNTIY

V gene: TRBV15
J gene: TRBJ2-1
D gene: -
CDR3 length: 12
CDR3 protein: ATSRDWGFNEQF

V gene: TRBV5-5
J gene: TRBJ1-5
D gene: -
CDR3 length: 11
CDR3 protein: ASSLAVGQPQH